The sample holds a few counts of the clone carrying this TCR beta chain. Its antigen is undetermined. The sample originates from a study of CD8 T cells in ankylosing spondylitis. Findings and limits, study-wide: Blood from ankylosing spondylitis patients appeared to carry a characteristic roughly eight-variant TCR beta motif.

MiXCR, applied by TCRdb to the 5' RACE reads, yields one record per CDR3 protein. The sample consists of 200,000 or so distinct CDR3 sequences, about 18% of them appearing once. V was shortened by 2 bases and J by 4 bases, with 8 bases between the two germline ends. The CDR3 is 14 amino acids. Per germline, CDR1 WNHNN and CDR2 SYGVQD (reference sequence). The chain recombines TRBV10-1 with TRBJ2-2; D is uncertain. Sequenced material: blood, either unsorted or a sorted T cell fraction (not recorded which). The receptor's source is a male donor aged 5-30 years with ankylosing spondylitis or in good health (not recorded which). CDR3 coding DNA: TGCGCCAGCAGTGAGGACGGAACCACCGGGGAGCTGTTTTTT. Its protein product is CASSEDGTTGELFF.